The clone carrying this T cell receptor beta chain showed up just a few times. Its matching antigen is unknown. The read is 3 residues too short to cover the CDR3 end, so that end is filled in from the germline J gene. From germline, CDR1 is LNHDA and CDR2 SQIVND (reference sequence). The CDR3 totals 16 residues. V was shortened by 5 bases and J by 5 bases, with 19 bases between the two germline ends. These data originate in a study of T cell clonality in common variable immunodeficiency. Reduced serum IgG, IgA and/or IgM plus specific antibody deficiency defined CVID. CVID subjects were neither ill nor on immunomodulatory or immunosuppressive medication at sampling. Donors gave roughly 5 to 9 ml heparinized peripheral whole blood. Data came from immunoSEQ multiplex PCR; TCRdb stores just in-frame clones and leaves some out. The sample has some 20,000 clones, none seen only once. Study conclusions and caveats: CVID subjects shared fewer TCRbeta clones than healthy controls did. Common variable immunodeficiency TCR beta sequences reportedly had fewer deletions and N-nucleotide insertions.

This chain connects TRBV19 to TRBJ1-5; D perhaps matches TRBD1 (5 bases). The TCR was taken from a human donor with common variable immunodeficiency. The sample was peripheral blood mononuclear cells. The DNA read from the CDR3 is TGTGCCAGTAGTCTTACCTCCAGGGAGACCGATCAGCCC. The encoded protein is CASSLTSRETDQP. From start to end, the CDR3 is CASSLTSRETDQPQHF.